A selection of T cell receptor beta chains follows, all from one sample in a study of Ad26.COV2.S vaccination and SARS-CoV-2 variants. Repertoires were generated with immunoSEQ multiplex PCR, while TCRdb's copy carries only in-frame clones and drops some. Here the sample spans 300,000 to 400,000 clones, around 84% being singletons. The material sequenced was peripheral blood, taken in a trial of Ad26.COV2.S vaccine versus placebo. All receptors come from a person between 18 and 60 years old who received the Ad26.COV2.S COVID-19 vaccine or a placebo. Both conserved end residues are part of each CDR3. Fields, in order: V gene, J gene, clone size, CDR3 protein. Clone size appears in some rows only: once, few, many, or a class for an expanded clone.

TRBV19	TRBJ2-5	-	CASSIGRGETQYF
TRBV7-2	TRBJ1-5	-	CASSPRDQPQHF
TRBV6-2/TRBV6-3	TRBJ2-3	-	CASSPRNSGTRGDTQYF
TRBV18	TRBJ2-1	once	CASSPPQSARYNEQFF
TRBV19	TRBJ1-4	-	CASSSWGPTNEKLFF
TRBV7-2	TRBJ1-1	-	CASSEGQGLIAFF
TRBV2	TRBJ2-1	-	CASIGTGISNEQFF
TRBV6-1	TRBJ1-2	-	CASSEPGDTVNYGYTF
TRBV20-1	TRBJ2-1	-	CSASGGGPPEQFF
TRBV5-8	TRBJ1-2	-	CASSFRIGWPSGYTF
TRBV29-1	TRBJ1-1	once	CSIIQGSTEAFF
TRBV18	TRBJ2-7	-	CASSPAGGSYEQYF
TRBV28	TRBJ2-1	-	CASSLRGLAYNEQFF
TRBV7-9	TRBJ2-2	-	CASSLSTFDRTGELFF
TRBV25-1	TRBJ2-7	-	CASSEFGQPYEQYF
TRBV13	TRBJ2-7	-	CASSARNSLSYEQYF
TRBV5-1	TRBJ2-7	once	CASSLAGTGPNSYEQYF
TRBV5-5	TRBJ2-3	-	CASSLGPRGRSSTDTQYF
TRBV5-1	TRBJ2-5	-	CASGTGEETQYF
TRBV30	TRBJ1-2	-	CAWSVRGQYVGYTF
TRBV28	TRBJ2-7	-	CASSPSGSPSPYEQYF
TRBV25-1	TRBJ2-3	-	CASSDRAGTSGLTDTQYF
TRBV9	TRBJ2-1	few	CASSKREGTYNEQFF
TRBV5-4	TRBJ1-4	once	CASSAGGTNEKLFF
TRBV2	TRBJ1-2	-	CASEDENYGYTF
TRBV4-1	TRBJ2-2	-	CASSRDAKLVGTGELFF
TRBV5-6	TRBJ1-2	-	CASSLGPGTQGYTF
TRBV7-9	TRBJ2-4	-	CASSFLNRDGSDIQYF
TRBV3-1/TRBV3-2	TRBJ2-2	many	CASSQVINTGELFF
TRBV5-5	TRBJ1-5	-	CASSLGSTGNQPQHF
TRBV4-3	TRBJ2-4	-	CASSQDTPAGSKNIQYF
TRBV2	TRBJ2-7	few	CASSERHLTYEQYF
TRBV28	TRBJ1-1	-	CASSLRGGTGGYYTEAFF
TRBV5-5	TRBJ2-7	-	CASSLMRPTTYEQYF
TRBV19	TRBJ2-1	-	CASSIGAAGGIDEQFF
TRBV7-6	TRBJ2-1	-	CASSLVGRSVPTNEQFF
TRBV10-1	TRBJ2-1	-	CASSPHGRNEQFF